The 2 T cell receptor beta chains in this list originate from one sample, sequenced in a study of blood T cells in healthy people across ages. Next came a second PCR, run for about 6 to 11 cycles, which used a sample-barcoded 5' primer along with a J-beta primer mix. MiXCR was run by TCRdb on the 5' RACE reads, yielding one entry per CDR3 protein. The sample lists under 700,000 distinct CDR3 sequences, around 24% seen once, with under 9% in the top ten. These data were also reused for a study on T cells of mothers and their children.

The source material was blood. The source is a boy younger than 18 in good health.

In this sample, this clonotype turned up a few times. The chain couples TRBV20-1 to TRBJ2-7, with D perhaps matching TRBD1 or TRBD2 (5 bases each). This CDR3 comprises 15 residues. Looked up from germline, CDR1 is DFQATT and CDR2 is SNEGSKA (reference sequence). The ends were cut back, 0 bases at V and 0 bases at J, with 12 bases in the middle. CDR3: CSARDRGSLSYEQYF. CDR3 sequence (DNA): TGCAGTGCTAGAGATCGGGGCAGCCTCTCCTACGAGCAGTACTTC.

The genes are TRBV29-1 and TRBJ2-5; no definite D call. In germline, CDR1 is SQVTM, CDR2 ANQGSEA. V shed 4 bases and J shed 0 bases, with 9 bases lying between them. This CDR3 comprises 13 residues. CDR3 protein: CSVVRQYQETQYF. CDR3 nucleotides: TGCAGCGTTGTTCGGCAATACCAAGAGACCCAGTACTTC.